A single sample is the source of the 30 T cell receptor beta chains below, sequenced in a study of T-cell memory formation after mild COVID-19 (dated by TCRdb to the early 2020s). The library was generated by 5' RACE. TCRdb shows the sequencer as Illumina NovaSeq 6000. TCRdb itself trimmed the public reads at Q25 with fastp, ran MiXCR and retained productive beta chains. Each CDR3 protein gets just one entry, which takes the most common genes and DNA from the rows behind it. This sample lists 250,000 to 300,000 distinct CDR3 sequences; around 16% were detected once. The top ten clones comprise around a fifth of the sample. Sequencing was performed on PBMCs or a T cell subset sorted from them (not recorded which). The receptors were sampled from a man between 18 and 35 years old who had mild COVID-19 (a few samples of this study predate the infection). The sample titles of this study are shuffled in the database, so cell type and time point are left out; the donor was told from shared clones.

The chain is built from TRBV4-3 and TRBJ1-1; D ambiguous. V lost 5 bases, J lost 3 bases, and 13 bases lay in between. The CDR3 is 14 residues long. From germline, CDR1 is LGHNA and CDR2 YSLEER. The DNA for the CDR3 is TGCGCCAGCAGCAAACTCGGGGTCGACACTGAAGCTTTCTTT. It specifies CASSKLGVDTEAFF.

This clonotype was detected only once. CDR3 residues: CASSVATPRRGSYNEQFF. The CDR3 nucleotides are TGTGCCAGCAGCGTAGCTACCCCGCGCAGGGGGTCCTACAATGAGCAGTTCTTC. The chain recombines TRBV9 with TRBJ2-1, with 7 positions matching TRBD1. CDR3 length: 18 amino acids. V lost 0 bases to trimming and J lost 1 base; unmatched junction nucleotides: 10. The germline V gene has CDR1 SGDLS and CDR2 YYNGEE.

Only a few counts were recorded for this clonotype. Written as DNA, the CDR3 is TGCGCCAGCAGCCAAGCCTTATTGAACACTGAAGCTTTCTTT. This translates into CASSQALLNTEAFF. The rearrangement joins TRBV4-3 to TRBJ1-1; D call uncertain. CDR1 LGHNA and CDR2 YSLEER come from the germline V gene. This CDR3 has 14 residues. The V end lost 1 base, the J end lost 0 bases, and 6 bases lay between the germline ends.

V usage is TRBV5-6 and J usage is TRBJ1-2; TRBD1 matches at 8 bases. In germline, CDR1 is SGHDT, CDR2 YYEEEE. The junction had 16 bases not matched to a gene; V was cut back by 4 bases and J by 8 bases. This CDR3 has 16 amino acids. The CDR3 nucleotides read TGTGCCAGCAGCCCTACCCCCCAGGACAGGGTAGGGGGCTACACCTTC. The encoded protein is CASSPTPQDRVGGYTF.

The chain recombines TRBV29-1 with TRBJ1-2, with D maybe TRBD1 (5 bases). Germline CDR1 reads SQVTM; CDR2 reads ANQGSEA. V shed 4 bases and J shed 2 bases, with 11 bases lying between them. This CDR3 is 13 amino acids long. The CDR3 loop reads CSVGGHRNYGYTF. The CDR3 DNA sequence: TGCAGCGTTGGCGGACACAGAAACTATGGCTACACCTTC.

The chain recombines TRBV12-3 or TRBV12-4 with TRBJ2-1; D gene ambiguous. V was pared by 5 bases and J by 0 bases, with 14 bases between. This CDR3 has 16 amino acids. CDR3: CASSPEWQVSYNEQFF. Written as DNA, the CDR3 is TGTGCCAGCAGTCCCGAGTGGCAGGTCTCCTACAATGAGCAGTTCTTC.

The V gene is TRBV10-3, the J gene TRBJ2-1, with D perhaps being TRBD1 or TRBD2 (5 bases each). The CDR3 is made up of 14 amino acids. Germline values: CDR1 ENHRY, CDR2 SYGVKD. V was trimmed by 2 bases and J by 8 bases, leaving 13 bases between them. The CDR3 protein is CAISEGGATDEQFF. DNA for the CDR3: TGTGCCATCAGTGAGGGGGGTGCGACCGATGAGCAGTTCTTC.

The sample holds a few counts of this clonotype. The V gene is TRBV5-1, the J gene TRBJ1-1; 10 nucleotides line up with TRBD1. The CDR3 totals 15 residues. V lost 4 bases and J lost 5; bases outside the gene matches: 8. Per germline, CDR1 SGHRS and CDR2 YFSETQ. The DNA of the CDR3 is TGCGCCAGCAGCCCTGACAGGGGGCCCTATACTGAAGCTTTCTTT. Protein: CASSPDRGPYTEAFF.

The V gene is TRBV7-2, the J gene TRBJ1-4, with a tentative D call TRBD1 (6 bases). V lost 3 bases and J lost 6, with 14 bases in between. Germline CDR1 is SGHTA and CDR2 is FQGNSA. CDR3 length: 15 residues. The CDR3, as DNA: TGTGCCAGCAGCTTTGCCGACAGGCCATATGAAAAACTGTTTTTT. It specifies CASSFADRPYEKLFF.

This clonotype was counted between two and nine times. The V call is TRBV6-1, the J call TRBJ2-7, with 9 bases identical to TRBD1. Germline V CDR1 and CDR2: MNHNS, SASEGT. The CDR3 is made up of 13 amino acids. J lost 3 bases, V lost 10 bases, and 7 bases had no gene match. The CDR3 here is CAIWDRANYEQYF. DNA for the CDR3: TGTGCCATTTGGGACAGGGCGAACTACGAGCAGTACTTC.

V is TRBV12-3 or TRBV12-4 and J is TRBJ1-2; the D gene is possibly TRBD1 (5 bases). The CDR3 covers 11 residues. The V end lost 6 bases, the J end lost 6 bases, and 8 bases lay between the germline ends. For the CDR3, the DNA is TGTGCCAGCAGCGGGGGACATGGCTACACCTTC. Encoded protein: CASSGGHGYTF.

V usage is TRBV30 and J usage is TRBJ2-2; D not certain. Germline CDR1 and CDR2: GTSNPN and SVGIG (reference sequence). There are 15 residues in the CDR3. Trimming cost V 4 bases and J 3 bases, with 15 bases left between them. The CDR3 nucleotides read TGTGCCTGGAACTTTGGGCAGTCTTACACCGGGGAGCTGTTTTTT. This encodes CAWNFGQSYTGELFF.

This clonotype was picked up a small number of times. The rearrangement joins TRBV6-5 to TRBJ2-7; D ambiguous. This CDR3 has 12 amino acids. Trimming shortened V by 4 bases and J by 3 bases, and 7 bases separated the two germline ends. The germline gives CDR1 MNHEY, CDR2 SVGAGI. CDR3 sequence: CASSSRFYEQYF. The CDR3 DNA sequence: TGTGCCAGCAGTTCCCGGTTCTACGAGCAGTACTTC.

This clonotype was detected only a few times. The V gene is TRBV7-6, the J gene TRBJ2-3; D remains unclear. V was pared by 5 bases and J by 6 bases, with 15 bases between. The CDR3 sequence is 14 residues long. Germline V gene lookup returns CDR1 SGHVS and CDR2 FNYEAQ. The CDR3 here is CASSLTMDLDTQYF. The CDR3, as DNA: TGTGCCAGCAGCCTAACGATGGACCTCGATACGCAGTATTTT.

This clonotype was counted once. The chain carries TRBV18 and TRBJ2-3, with D uncertain. This CDR3 has 14 residues. Germline-derived CDR1 and CDR2 are KGHSH and LQKENI. Trimming took off 4 bases at V and 2 bases at J, with 10 bases between the two ends. CDR3 DNA sequence: TGTGCCAGCTCACTGACGTGGGCCACAGATACGCAGTATTTT. Its translation: CASSLTWATDTQYF.

The rearrangement joins TRBV12-3 or TRBV12-4 to TRBJ1-1; the D gene is possibly TRBD1 (6 bases). The CDR3 spans 12 residues. Trimming took 3 bases from V and 6 from J, leaving 8 bases between them. The CDR3 loop is CASSLEGAEAFF. The CDR3 bases are TGTGCCAGCAGTTTGGAGGGGGCTGAAGCTTTCTTT.

This clonotype has just a few counts. The CDR3 bases are TGCGCCAGCAGTCCGGGAGGGGGAAGATCCTACAATGAGCAGTTCTTC. Its protein is CASSPGGGRSYNEQFF. V gene TRBV5-1 combines with J gene TRBJ2-1, with 8 bases that match TRBD2. The trim removed 5 bases at V and 1 base at J, leaving 8 bases unmatched. The CDR3 loop spans 16 amino acids. CDR1 is SGHRS and CDR2 is YFSETQ in the germline V gene.

The J gene is TRBJ1-5, the V gene TRBV12-3 or TRBV12-4; 7 positions match TRBD1. The J segment lost 0 bases and the V segment lost 5 bases, leaving 7 bases of the junction unmatched. The CDR3 totals 16 residues. CDR3 region: CASSTTGVGSNQPQHF. CDR3 in DNA: TGTGCCAGCAGTACAACAGGGGTTGGTAGCAATCAGCCCCAGCATTTT.

V usage is TRBV10-3 and J usage is TRBJ2-2; D gene uncertain. CDR3 length: 13 amino acids. Looked up from germline, CDR1 is ENHRY and CDR2 is SYGVKD. Trimming took 6 bases from V and 3 from J, leaving 8 bases between them. In DNA form, the CDR3 reads TGTGCCATCAGGAGTCAGGACACCGGGGAGCTGTTTTTT. Its protein product is CAIRSQDTGELFF.

The chain joins TRBV4-1 to TRBJ2-5; the D is unclear. The length of the CDR3 is 14 residues. V lost 1 base to trimming and J lost 5 bases, with 11 bases between them. Germline V gives CDR1 MGHRA, CDR2 YSYEKL. The CDR3 sequence: CASSQGNSGETQYF. For the CDR3, the DNA is TGCGCCAGCAGCCAAGGAAATAGTGGGGAGACCCAGTACTTC.

In this sample, this clonotype turned up a few times. This chain joins TRBV7-8 and TRBJ2-5; TRBD1 might be the D (6 bases). The CDR3 consists of 12 residues. The germline V and J ends were trimmed by 3 bases and 9 bases, with 11 bases remaining between them. Germline-derived CDR1 and CDR2 are SGHVS and FQNEAQ. The CDR3 reads CASSLYREAQYF. The CDR3 DNA reads as TGTGCCAGCAGCTTGTACAGGGAAGCCCAGTACTTC.

The table lists this clonotype with a few counts. J is TRBJ1-6 and V is TRBV20-1, with D hard to call. CDR1 and CDR2 (germline): DFQATT, SNEGSKA (reference sequence). V gave up 2 bases and J gave up 3 bases, with 11 bases separating them. This CDR3 contains 15 residues. CDR3 amino acids: CSARNSLIYNSPLHF. CDR3 sequence (DNA): TGCAGTGCTAGAAATTCCCTCATCTATAATTCACCCCTCCACTTT.

The gene calls are TRBV2 and TRBJ1-1; 7 nucleotides line up with TRBD1. The CDR3 length is 11 residues. J was trimmed by 4 bases and V by 9 bases; bases with no gene match: 2. Germline values: CDR1 SNHLY, CDR2 FYNNEI. CDR3 sequence: CARAGGTEAFF. As DNA, the CDR3 is TGTGCCAGAGCAGGGGGCACTGAAGCTTTCTTT.

V usage is TRBV29-1 and J usage is TRBJ2-6; D not resolved. Germline V gene data show CDR1 as SQVTM and CDR2 as ANQGSEA. The CDR3 sequence is 14 residues long. Between the trimmed V and J ends, which lost 4 bases and 0 bases, there was a span of 7 bases. CDR3 coding DNA: TGCAGCGTTGGCGTGGGCTCTGGGGCCAACGTCCTGACTTTC. Amino acids: CSVGVGSGANVLTF.

This clonotype was seen a few times. J is TRBJ1-6 and V is TRBV5-1; D is possibly TRBD1 (5 bases). The V gene's germline CDR1 is SGHRS and CDR2 YFSETQ. V lost 4 bases, J lost 0 bases, and 14 bases lay in between. The CDR3 is made up of 17 amino acids. CDR3 sequence: CASSRGEGSSYNSPLHF. DNA for the CDR3: TGCGCCAGCAGCCGGGGAGAGGGGAGCTCCTATAATTCACCCCTCCACTTT.

The sample holds many counts of this clonotype. This rearrangement joins TRBV7-3 to TRBJ2-2, with D perhaps given as TRBD1 or TRBD2 (5 bases each). V lost 5 bases to trimming and J lost 5 bases, with 12 bases between them. Looked up from germline, CDR1 is SGHTA and CDR2 is FQGTGA. CDR3 length: 14 amino acids. In nucleotides, the CDR3 is TGTGCCAGCAGCCCTACGGGGCTGACCGGGGAGCTGTTTTTT. Amino acid sequence: CASSPTGLTGELFF.

The chain recombines TRBV6-2 or TRBV6-3 with TRBJ1-5, with 8 bases that match TRBD1. Unmatched junction bases numbered 5, after V lost 2 bases and J lost 2 bases. Per the germline V gene, CDR1 is MNHEY and CDR2 is SVGEGT. The CDR3 length is 16 residues. CDR3 protein: CASSYPDRGGNQPQHF. The CDR3 bases are TGTGCCAGCAGTTACCCAGACAGGGGTGGCAATCAGCCCCAGCATTTT.

This clonotype was observed a few times. This sequence joins TRBV6-2 or TRBV6-3 and TRBJ2-7; the match to TRBD1 covers 9 bases. This CDR3 is 15 amino acids long. Germline V gene lookup returns CDR1 MNHEY and CDR2 SVGEGT. The V gene end was trimmed by 6 bases and the J gene end by 2 bases; junction bases not matched to a gene: 8. DNA for the CDR3: TGTGCCAGCAGGCCCTCACGGACAGGGGCCTACGAGCAGTACTTC. It is translated as CASRPSRTGAYEQYF.

This clonotype was recorded a few times. The chain links TRBV6-6 to TRBJ2-7, with 9 nucleotides matching TRBD1. The CDR3 runs 14 residues. Germline CDR1 MNHNY, CDR2 SVGAGI (reference sequence). The trim removed 6 bases at V and 3 bases at J, leaving 6 bases unmatched. CDR3 protein: CASRQGQGGYEQYF. The CDR3 DNA is TGTGCCAGCAGACAGGGACAGGGTGGCTACGAGCAGTACTTC.

This clonotype was counted a few times. CDR3 in DNA: TGCAGCGTTGAAGGGAGCTCCTACGAGCAGTACTTC. Encoded protein: CSVEGSSYEQYF. The V call is TRBV29-1, the J call TRBJ2-7; D remains unclear. The V gene's germline CDR1 is SQVTM and CDR2 ANQGSEA. CDR3 size: 12 residues. Trimming shortened V by 1 base and J by 0 bases, and 4 bases separated the two germline ends.